This TCR beta chain was obtained from a study of cytomegalovirus exposure and HLA in healthy donors. Study observations and caveats: By a later analysis, the bulk of CMV-associated TCR beta chains appeared HLA-restricted. Productive rates of about 87% or about 30% were seen for most TCR beta V segments in an earlier analysis. Analyses of presence and absence presupposed an approximately uniform sequencing depth across donors. Accounts indicate the classifier identified cytomegalovirus status with strong specificity and sensitivity.

Trimming pared 5 bases from V and 0 bases from J, leaving 13 bases between. This CDR3 has 15 amino acids. Per the germline V gene, CDR1 is PRHDT and CDR2 is FYEKMQ (reference sequence). The PCR employed 60 Vbeta primers together with 13 Jbeta primers. Measured with immunoSEQ multiplex PCR; TCRdb has only the in-frame clones, and not every one. The profile shows roughly 140,000 clones, 60% to 80% of them singletons. A word on this clone: The antigen is not known.

The TCR comes from a male donor in good health and CMV-seronegative. Sample: PBMCs. This chain uses TRBV13 with TRBJ1-1; no definite D call. The CDR3 sequence is CASSPPRDLNTEAFF. CDR3 DNA sequence: TGTGCCAGCAGCCCACCTCGGGATCTGAACACTGAAGCTTTCTTT.